This TCR beta chain was identified during a study of graft-versus-host responses after intestinal transplantation listed by TCRdb under 2021. As for the study more broadly: Recipients received multivisceral, liver-intestinal, or isolated intestinal transplants. Every recipient was given anti-thymocyte globulin induction, followed by 3 to 4 years of maintenance tacrolimus and steroids. After intestinal transplantation, graft-versus-host and host-versus-graft alloreactive T cell clones were followed in the graft, circulation and bone marrow using bulk TCR-beta CDR3 sequencing. Alloreactive clones were identified by sequencing pre-transplant mixed lymphocyte reaction products and comparing them with unstimulated pre-transplant donor and recipient T cells. The cohort enrolled under 25 intestinal transplant recipients including one retransplant, and a few patients lacking pretransplant specimens were excluded. A peak of at least 4% donor T cells among recipient peripheral blood mononuclear cells was the definition used for donor T cell macrochimerism. Instead of going to the commercial service, samples from a few later patients were sequenced in-house on an Illumina MiSeq and processed with MiXCR.

Taken with the paper, the label for time point translates to: cells obtained before transplantation from donor or recipient. CD3+CD4+ and CD3+CD8+ populations were FACS-sorted from unstimulated pre-transplant donor and recipient cells taken from spleen or lymph nodes. A word on this clone: No cognate antigen has been identified for it. No base-level quality is on record; no much larger clone is a single base apart.

The study at large found these results: Peak levels of circulating GvH clones were associated with declines in HvG clones early after transplant. GvH clones turned up in recipient bone marrow, with some appearing earlier in ileal mucosa or blood, a pattern consistent with an intestinal mucosal origin. Conclusions were limited by the relatively low number and heterogeneity of intestinal transplant patients. In patients with donor T cell macrochimerism, the allografts had high GvH to HvG T cell clonal ratios.

The germline V gene supplies CDR1 SGDLS and CDR2 YYNGEE. V is shortened by 3 bases, J by 3 bases, and the region joining them spans 17 bases. The CDR3 runs 16 amino acids, cysteine and phenylalanine included. The kept DNA is CDR3 alone, 48 bases in frame from the first base. Library construction relied on the immunoSEQ multiplex PCR assay. For most patients, genomic DNA was isolated using the Qiagen DNeasy Blood and Tissue Kit and was shipped frozen to Adaptive Biotechnologies for TCR sequencing. Adaptive Biotechnologies carried out high-throughput TCR-beta CDR3 sequencing of genomic DNA for most patients. Turning to the authors' computational methods: Adaptive's ImmunoSEQ software was the source of the TCR sequencing data for approximately 18 patients, while three other patients were processed with MiXCR and VDJtools. To correct CD4 versus CD8 sorting errors, any sequence found in both subsets at a frequency ratio below 5:1 was removed. CDR3 nucleotide sequences shared between donor and recipient were removed because the origin of such sequences could not be assigned. At least 2-fold expansion over unstimulated cells and a minimum CFSE-low frequency of 0.002% (template counts) or 0.001% (read counts) were required for clones to be classified as alloreactive. Clones detected in sequenced pre-transplant spleen, lymph node, or MLR CFSE-low populations of the donor or recipient were defined as mappable. Cumulative frequency of alloreactive clones was calculated as a percentage of all sequences weighted by copy number. As stored in TCRdb, this immuneACCESS dataset retains in-frame rearrangements with V and J assigned. A fraction of the clones does not appear; measured against another copy, unresolved V genes explain less than half of the discrepancy, and the remainder lacks a known reason. D and trimming were read from the DNA, whereas the V and J calls and clone size are those reported in that table. The sample table holds approximately 100,000 clones, of which 93% were seen once. In total, the top ten clones hold roughly 1.2% of the sample.

This sequence uses TRBV9 and TRBJ2-3; the D gene could be either TRBD1 or TRBD2, each agreeing at 5 bases. Sequencing was performed on unstimulated CD8+ T cells sorted from spleen or lymph node cells, taken before intestinal transplant. The clonotype comes from a human donor who received an intestinal transplant. The CDR3 amino acid sequence is: CASSGGRVRNTDTQYF. The sequenced DNA: TGTGCCAGCAGCGGGGGACGCGTCAGAAATACAGATACGCAGTATTTT.